This T cell receptor (beta chain) comes out of a study of cytomegalovirus exposure and HLA in healthy donors. PCR primers comprised 60 Vbeta and 13 Jbeta primers. Here immunoSEQ multiplex PCR was the method, and the copy in TCRdb shows in-frame clones only, minus some. The sample consists of about 160,000 clones, approximately 83% of them appearing once. Germline lookup yields CDR1 MNHEY and CDR2 SMNVEV (reference sequence). Unmatched junction bases numbered 10, after V lost 6 bases and J lost 6 bases. This CDR3 spans 15 amino acids. Findings of the study overall: Some public TCRs appeared in many individuals, while most sequences were rare.

On this clone itself: Its matching antigen is unknown.

V and J are TRBV27 and TRBJ1-5; 8 bases line up with TRBD1. The receptor was derived from a boy aged 2 to 10 in good health and CMV-seronegative. The sequencing input was PBMCs. The CDR3 sequence: CASRKTGVTIQPQHF. CDR3 DNA: TGTGCCAGCAGGAAGACAGGGGTCACTATTCAGCCCCAGCATTTT.